These 15 T cell receptor beta chains came from one sample sequenced in a study of cytomegalovirus exposure and HLA in healthy donors. A multiplex PCR was run with 60 Vbeta primers and 13 Jbeta primers. Assay used: immunoSEQ multiplex PCR; TCRdb lists only in-frame clones, some missing. The table has 150,000 to 200,000 clones, roughly 68% seen once; the top ten hold about 10%. Sequencing was carried out using PBMCs. Receptors were obtained from a man aged 25 to 40 in good health and CMV-seropositive.

The chain uses TRBV10-3 and TRBJ2-3, with 9 nucleotides matching TRBD1. In germline, CDR1 is ENHRY, CDR2 SYGVKD. The CDR3 consists of 16 residues. Trimming at V came to 4 bases and at J to 10 bases, leaving 15 bases not matched to a gene. CDR3 in amino acids: CAISGLPGQGPLAQYF. The CDR3 bases are TGTGCCATCAGTGGGCTACCGGGACAGGGTCCTCTTGCGCAGTATTTT.

The chain couples TRBV10-3 to TRBJ1-2; D not certain. V was cut by 0 bases and J by 6 bases, with 5 bases left in between. The CDR3 has 12 amino acids. Looked up from germline, CDR1 is ENHRY and CDR2 is SYGVKD. CDR3 amino acids: CAISESGDGYTF. The DNA of the CDR3 is TGTGCCATCAGTGAGTCTGGAGATGGCTACACCTTC.

The gene calls are TRBV5-5 and TRBJ1-1, with 8 bases matching TRBD1. Unmatched junction bases numbered 2, after V lost 3 bases and J lost 1 base. The CDR3 covers 14 residues. Germline CDR1 and CDR2: SGHKS and YYEKEE (reference sequence). Here the CDR3 DNA reads TGTGCCAGCAGCTACGGACAGGGGAACACTGAAGCTTTCTTT. Encoded protein: CASSYGQGNTEAFF. The full variable domain, rest sourced from reference TRBV5-5 and TRBJ1-1, is DAGVTQSPTHLIKTRGQQVTLRCSPISGHKSVSWYQQVLGQGPQFIFQYYEKEERGRGNFPDRFSARQFPNYSSELNVNALLLGDSALYLCASSYGQGNTEAFFGQGTRLTVV.

J is TRBJ2-1 and V is TRBV2; 13 bases agree with TRBD2. The V gene end was trimmed by 7 bases and the J gene end by 8 bases; junction bases not matched to a gene: 11. Germline assignment: CDR1 SNHLY and CDR2 FYNNEI. This CDR3 has 16 residues. CDR3 residues: CASNSPGLAGEHEQFF. The CDR3 region has the DNA TGTGCCAGCAACAGTCCCGGACTAGCGGGAGAGCATGAGCAGTTCTTC.

CDR3 in amino acids: CASSKWGVGNQPQHF. The DNA for the CDR3 is TGTGCCAGTAGTAAATGGGGAGTAGGCAATCAGCCCCAGCATTTT. The gene calls are TRBV19 and TRBJ1-5, with unresolved D. CDR3 length equals 15 residues. Germline CDR1 is LNHDA and CDR2 is SQIVND (reference sequence). Between the trimmed V and J ends, which lost 4 bases and 2 bases, there was a span of 12 bases.

J is TRBJ2-7 and V is TRBV6-5; D is possibly TRBD2 (6 bases). The CDR3 loop spans 15 amino acids. Germline loops: CDR1 MNHEY, CDR2 SVGAGI. Trimming stripped 0 bases from V and 4 bases from J, with 13 bases between. The CDR3 protein is CASSYSEGRGYEQYF. As DNA, the CDR3 is TGTGCCAGCAGTTACTCGGAGGGCCGTGGATACGAGCAGTACTTC.

The chain has TRBV6-5 and TRBJ1-1, with 7 nucleotides matching TRBD1. Per germline, CDR1 MNHEY and CDR2 SVGAGI. This CDR3 has 13 residues. V shed 2 bases and J 4 bases; nucleotides not matched to a gene: 1. Written as DNA, the CDR3 is TGTGCCAGCAGTTACCGGGACAGCACTGAAGCTTTCTTT. Translated: CASSYRDSTEAFF.

This clone has more than one count but fewer than ten. V usage is TRBV11-3 and J usage is TRBJ1-1; D uncertain. Germline V CDR1 and CDR2: SGHNT, YENEEA. The CDR3 sequence is 13 residues long. V shed 4 bases and J shed 2 bases, with 8 bases lying between them. Here the CDR3 reads CASSYAGNTEAFF. CDR3 coding DNA: TGTGCCAGCAGCTATGCAGGAAACACTGAAGCTTTCTTT. The variable domain in full, with the rest retrieved from reference TRBV11-3 and TRBJ1-1, is EAGVVQSPRYKIIEKKQPVAFWCNPISGHNTLYWYLQNLGQGPELLIRYENEEAVDDSQLPKDRFSAERLKGVDSTLKIQPAELGDSAVYLCASSYAGNTEAFFGQGTRLTVV.

The chain employs TRBV5-4 and TRBJ2-7; the match to TRBD2 covers 12 bases. Trimming at V came to 6 bases and at J to 2 bases, leaving 3 bases not matched to a gene. Germline V lookup: CDR1 SGHNT, CDR2 YYREEE (reference sequence). The CDR3 totals 14 residues. In DNA, the CDR3 is TGTGCCAGCACCCTAGCGGGAGGGCCCTACGAGCAGTACTTC. Protein sequence: CASTLAGGPYEQYF.

The V and J genes are TRBV11-3 and TRBJ2-3; D may be TRBD1 (7 bases). Germline loops: CDR1 SGHNT, CDR2 YENEEA. V was trimmed by 5 bases and J by 1 base, leaving 13 bases between them. The CDR3 has 15 amino acids. The CDR3 loop is CASSQGGGGTDTQYF. Written as DNA, the CDR3 is TGTGCCAGCAGCCAGGGGGGAGGCGGCACAGATACGCAGTATTTT.

The chain recombines TRBV6-1 with TRBJ1-2; 7 nucleotides match TRBD1. Germline-derived CDR1 and CDR2 are MNHNS and SASEGT. V dropped 2 bases and J dropped 5; count of bases not matched to a gene: 11. This CDR3 has 16 amino acids. The CDR3 region has the DNA TGTGCCAGCAGTGAAAGGGGGCACGACTCCAGTTATGGCTACACCTTC. Translation gives CASSERGHDSSYGYTF.

V gene TRBV11-2 combines with J gene TRBJ2-5; 9 bases align to TRBD1. V gave up 4 bases and J gave up 1 base; unmatched junction bases: 7. Germline CDR1 is SGHAT and CDR2 is FQNNGV. CDR3 size: 16 residues. The CDR3 is CASSYRGRSSQETQYF. The DNA of the CDR3 is TGTGCCAGCAGCTACAGGGGGCGCTCGTCCCAAGAGACCCAGTACTTC.

The chain combines TRBV7-9 with TRBJ2-7; the match to TRBD2 covers 7 bases. The CDR3 sequence is 13 residues long. With V trimmed by 2 bases and J by 3 bases, 1 base remained unmatched. Germline CDR1 is SEHNR and CDR2 is FQNEAQ (reference sequence). In nucleotides, the CDR3 is TGTGCCAGCAGCTTAAGCGGGAACTACGAGCAGTACTTC. Its translation is CASSLSGNYEQYF.

This clone was found a few times. The chain has TRBV5-1 and TRBJ2-3, with D possibly being TRBD2 (6 bases). The germline V and J ends were trimmed by 0 bases and 0 bases, with 11 bases remaining between them. The CDR3 length is 16 residues. Germline-derived CDR1 and CDR2 are SGHRS and YFSETQ. The CDR3 DNA follows: TGCGCCAGCAGCTTGGATAGCGGAGTAAGCACAGATACGCAGTATTTT. This translates into CASSLDSGVSTDTQYF.

The chain links TRBV13 to TRBJ2-1; 16 bases agree with TRBD2. Germline V gene data show CDR1 as PRHDT and CDR2 as FYEKMQ (reference sequence). After removal of 4 bases from V and 7 bases from J, the junction contained 7 bases not matched to a gene. The CDR3 has 17 residues. CDR3 protein: CASSSYGTSGRVNEQFF. The CDR3 bases are TGTGCCAGCAGCTCCTATGGGACTAGCGGGAGGGTTAATGAGCAGTTCTTC.